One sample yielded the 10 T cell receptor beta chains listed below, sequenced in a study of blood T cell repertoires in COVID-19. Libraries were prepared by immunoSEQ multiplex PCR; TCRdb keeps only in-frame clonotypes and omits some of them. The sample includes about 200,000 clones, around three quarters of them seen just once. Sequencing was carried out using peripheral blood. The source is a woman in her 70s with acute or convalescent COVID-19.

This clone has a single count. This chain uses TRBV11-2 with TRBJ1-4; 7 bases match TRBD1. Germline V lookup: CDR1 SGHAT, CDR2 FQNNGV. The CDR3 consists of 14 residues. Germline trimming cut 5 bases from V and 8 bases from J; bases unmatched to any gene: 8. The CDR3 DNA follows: TGTGCCAGCAGCAATACAGGGGCAGGGGAAAAACTGTTTTTT. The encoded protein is CASSNTGAGEKLFF. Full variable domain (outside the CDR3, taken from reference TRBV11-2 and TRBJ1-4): EAGVAQSPRYKIIEKRQSVAFWCNPISGHATLYWYQQILGQGPKLLIQFQNNGVVDDSQLPKDRFSAERLKGVDSTLKIQPAKLEDSAVYLCASSNTGAGEKLFFGSGTQLSVL.

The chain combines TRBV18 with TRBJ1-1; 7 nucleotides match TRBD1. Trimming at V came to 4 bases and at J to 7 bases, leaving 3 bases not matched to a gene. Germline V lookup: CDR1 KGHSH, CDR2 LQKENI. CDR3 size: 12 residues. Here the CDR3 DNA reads TGTGCCAGCTCACTGGGGACAGTTGAAGCTTTCTTT. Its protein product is CASSLGTVEAFF.

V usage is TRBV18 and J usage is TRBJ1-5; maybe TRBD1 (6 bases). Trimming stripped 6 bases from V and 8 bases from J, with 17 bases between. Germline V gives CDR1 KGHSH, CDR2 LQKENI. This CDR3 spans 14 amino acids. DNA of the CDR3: TGTGCCAGCTCCAGGACAGAGGCTTCGGAGCCCCAGCATTTT. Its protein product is CASSRTEASEPQHF.

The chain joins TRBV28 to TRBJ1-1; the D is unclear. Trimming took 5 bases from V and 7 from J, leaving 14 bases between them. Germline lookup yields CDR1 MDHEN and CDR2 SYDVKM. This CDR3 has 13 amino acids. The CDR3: CASSVVSYFEAFF. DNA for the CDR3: TGTGCCAGCAGTGTAGTATCTTATTTTGAAGCTTTCTTT.

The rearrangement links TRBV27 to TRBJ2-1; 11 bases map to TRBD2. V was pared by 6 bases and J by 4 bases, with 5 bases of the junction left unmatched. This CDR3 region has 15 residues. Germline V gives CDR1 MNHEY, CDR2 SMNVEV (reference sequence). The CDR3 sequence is CASRAGTSGYNEQFF. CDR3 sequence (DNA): TGTGCCAGCAGGGCCGGGACTAGCGGATACAATGAGCAGTTCTTC.

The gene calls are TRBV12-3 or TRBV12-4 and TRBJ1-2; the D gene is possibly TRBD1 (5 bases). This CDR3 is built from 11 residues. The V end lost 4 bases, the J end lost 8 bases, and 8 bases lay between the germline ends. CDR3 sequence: CASSSRQGYTF. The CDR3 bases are TGTGCCAGCAGTTCACGACAGGGCTACACCTTC.

The CDR3 coding sequence is TGTGCCAGTACCATTGGGGCAGGGAATGAAAAACTGTTTTTT. It is translated as CASTIGAGNEKLFF. The chain employs TRBV19 and TRBJ1-4; maybe TRBD1 (5 bases). The CDR3 is 14 amino acids. Germline CDR1 LNHDA, CDR2 SQIVND (reference sequence). V dropped 7 bases and J dropped 5 bases, with 14 bases sitting between them.

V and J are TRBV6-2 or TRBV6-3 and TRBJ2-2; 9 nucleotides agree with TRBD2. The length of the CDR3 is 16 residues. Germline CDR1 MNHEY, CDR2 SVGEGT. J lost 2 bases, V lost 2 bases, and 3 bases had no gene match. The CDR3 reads CASSYATSGNTGELFF. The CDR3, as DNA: TGTGCCAGCAGTTACGCGACTAGCGGTAACACCGGGGAGCTGTTTTTT.

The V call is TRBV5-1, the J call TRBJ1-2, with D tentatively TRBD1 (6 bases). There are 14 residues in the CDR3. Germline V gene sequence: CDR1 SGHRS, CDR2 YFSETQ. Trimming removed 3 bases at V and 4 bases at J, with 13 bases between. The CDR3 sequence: CASSSSGAGYGYTF. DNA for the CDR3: TGCGCCAGCAGCTCATCAGGGGCCGGCTATGGCTACACCTTC.

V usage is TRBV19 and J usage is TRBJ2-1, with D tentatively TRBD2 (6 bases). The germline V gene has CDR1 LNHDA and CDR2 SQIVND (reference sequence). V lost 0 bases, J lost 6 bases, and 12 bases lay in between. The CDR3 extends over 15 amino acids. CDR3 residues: CASSIDRSSGNEQFF. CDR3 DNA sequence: TGTGCCAGTAGTATAGATCGGAGTAGCGGCAATGAGCAGTTCTTC. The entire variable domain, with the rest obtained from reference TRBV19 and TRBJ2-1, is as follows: DGGITQSPKYLFRKEGQNVTLSCEQNLNHDAMYWYRQDPGQGLRLIYYSQIVNDFQKGDIAEGYSVSREKKESFPLTVTSAQKNPTAFYLCASSIDRSSGNEQFFGPGTRLTVL.